This record looks at one T cell receptor (beta chain) sequence and its context. The method was immunoSEQ multiplex PCR; TCRdb's version includes in-frame clones alone and lacks a portion of them. Of 70,000 to 80,000 clones listed, approximately 80% are singletons. The data were taken from a study of blood T cell repertoires in COVID-19. Across the whole study: T cells, B-cell-depleted T cells, or PBMCs provided the cDNA or gDNA that served as material.

The CDR3 has 15 residues. Germline V gives CDR1 LGHDT, CDR2 YNNKEL (reference sequence). Trimming removed 4 bases from V and 2 bases from J, with 14 bases in between. The source is a man aged 45-65 years with acute or convalescent COVID-19. The rearrangement links TRBV3-1 (or the pseudogene TRBV3-2) to TRBJ1-2; perhaps TRBD1 as D (6 bases). The sequenced sample was peripheral blood. CDR3 sequence (DNA): TGTGCCAGCAGCCCACCGGGACACGTCAACTATGGCTACACCTTC. Translated: CASSPPGHVNYGYTF.